These T cell receptor beta chains were read from a single sample in a study of graft-versus-host responses after intestinal transplantation. Libraries were prepared by immunoSEQ multiplex PCR; TCRdb keeps only in-frame clonotypes and omits some of them. The repertoire holds about 97,000 clones, with about 93% as singletons. Sequencing was performed on PBMCs, taken roughly 410 days after intestinal transplant. Receptor source: a human patient who received an intestinal transplant, so some T cells may come from the graft donor. The CDR3 runs from the conserved cysteine through the conserved F or W. The D gene is left open where the match is weak. Some rows mark clone size as missing; the rest say once, few, many or name a class of expanded clone.

V gene	clone size	J gene	D gene	CDR3 protein	CDR3 DNA
TRBV5-8	.	TRBJ1-2	TRBD1	CASSPNRGQAYGYTF	TGTGCCAGCAGCCCGAACAGGGGGCAAGCCTATGGCTACACCTTC
TRBV28	.	TRBJ2-6	.	CASITSGANVLTF	TGTGCCAGCATCACCTCTGGGGCCAACGTCCTGACTTTC
TRBV19	.	TRBJ2-3	.	CASSARDLPSGSDTQYF	TGTGCCAGTAGTGCGAGGGACCTCCCCTCCGGGTCAGATACGCAGTATTTT
TRBV2	.	TRBJ1-5	.	CASRGDIRGGEPQHF	TGTGCCAGCAGGGGGGACATAAGGGGAGGGGAGCCCCAGCATTTT
TRBV5-4	once	TRBJ2-7	.	CASSLGGPTSYEQYF	TGTGCCAGCAGCTTGGGGGGACCTACATCCTACGAGCAGTACTTC
TRBV5-1	.	TRBJ2-6	TRBD2	CASSPTSGSSGASVLTF	TGCGCCAGCAGCCCAACTAGCGGCAGCTCTGGGGCCAGCGTCCTGACTTTC
TRBV11-1	.	TRBJ1-1	.	CASSFGGTEAFF	TGTGCCAGCAGCTTCGGGGGGACTGAAGCTTTCTTT
TRBV10-2	.	TRBJ1-5	.	CASRRTDSNQPQHF	TGCGCCAGCAGAAGGACAGATAGCAATCAGCCCCAGCATTTT
TRBV7-3	.	TRBJ1-2	TRBD1	CASSPRDSYGYTF	TGTGCCAGCAGCCCCCGGGACAGCTATGGCTACACCTTC
TRBV11-2	.	TRBJ2-5	TRBD2	CASSLGTAGGHGETQYF	TGTGCCAGCAGCTTAGGAACAGCGGGGGGGCATGGAGAGACCCAGTACTTC
TRBV10-3	.	TRBJ1-1	.	CAISESSQHTEAFF	TGTGCCATCAGTGAGTCTTCACAGCACACTGAAGCTTTCTTT
TRBV6-4	.	TRBJ2-7	TRBD2	CASSESGTSGGAAYEQYF	TGTGCCAGCAGTGAATCCGGGACTAGCGGGGGGGCTGCCTACGAGCAGTACTTC
TRBV19	.	TRBJ1-1	.	CASTTVGGNTEAFF	TGTGCCAGTACCACTGTTGGGGGGAACACTGAAGCTTTCTTT
TRBV6-5	.	TRBJ1-2	.	CASSYGREGGYTF	TGTGCCAGCAGTTACGGCCGGGAGGGGGGCTACACCTTC
TRBV6-6	.	TRBJ1-4	.	CASSPQDGDEKLFF	TGTGCCAGCAGCCCCCAGGATGGGGACGAAAAACTGTTTTTT
TRBV19	once	TRBJ1-1	.	CASSIGAVGNTEAFF	TGTGCCAGTAGTATAGGGGCTGTGGGGAACACTGAAGCTTTCTTT
TRBV5-1	.	TRBJ1-4	.	CASSQAATNEKLFF	TGCGCCAGCAGCCAAGCTGCAACTAATGAAAAACTGTTTTTT
TRBV5-1	.	TRBJ1-1	.	CASSNRVRTEAFF	TGCGCCAGCAGCAACAGGGTGCGCACTGAAGCTTTCTTT
TRBV6-1	once	TRBJ1-5	.	CASRQYSYSNQPQHF	TGTGCCAGCAGACAATACAGTTATAGCAATCAGCCCCAGCATTTT
TRBV5-6	.	TRBJ1-2	.	CASSYAGGYTF	TGTGCCAGCAGCTATGCGGGGGGCTACACCTTC
TRBV25-1	.	TRBJ2-5	.	CASSDSSGAKRETQYF	TGTGCCAGCAGTGATTCCTCGGGGGCAAAGAGGGAGACCCAGTACTTC
TRBV6-1	.	TRBJ2-3	.	CASSVSTDTQYF	TGTGCCAGCAGTGTCAGCACAGATACGCAGTATTTT
TRBV7-9	once	TRBJ1-2	.	CASSYRDDYGYTF	TGTGCCAGCAGCTACAGGGACGACTATGGCTACACCTTC
TRBV11-2	.	TRBJ2-7	.	CASTAVPTYEQYF	TGTGCCAGCACCGCGGTCCCCACCTACGAGCAGTACTTC
TRBV19	.	TRBJ2-7	TRBD1	CASSMGTGAYEQYF	TGCGCCAGTAGCATGGGGACAGGGGCCTACGAGCAGTACTTC
TRBV18	.	TRBJ1-1	.	CASSPQEGHTEAFF	TGTGCCAGCTCACCCCAGGAGGGGCACACTGAAGCTTTCTTT
TRBV5-3	.	TRBJ1-6	.	CARSKRPGVSPLHF	TGTGCCAGAAGTAAACGACCCGGGGTCTCACCCCTCCACTTT
TRBV6-8	.	TRBJ2-1	.	CARGPPWRSYNEQFF	TGTGCCAGGGGTCCGCCGTGGAGGAGTTACAATGAGCAGTTCTTC
TRBV7-9	.	TRBJ2-7	.	CASASGTHYEQYF	TGTGCCAGCGCATCCGGGACCCACTACGAGCAGTACTTC
TRBV19	.	TRBJ1-1	.	CASSYRAQMNTEAFF	TGTGCCAGTAGTTATCGAGCCCAGATGAACACTGAAGCTTTCTTT
TRBV6-5	.	TRBJ1-1	TRBD1	CASSYGGQGMNTEAFF	TGTGCCAGCAGTTACGGGGGACAGGGGATGAACACTGAAGCTTTCTTT
TRBV29-1	.	TRBJ2-2	.	CSAIGGTGELFF	TGCAGCGCTATCGGGGGCACCGGGGAGCTGTTTTTT
TRBV28	.	TRBJ2-2	.	CASSLNTGELFF	TGTGCCAGCAGTTTAAACACCGGGGAGCTGTTTTTT
TRBV13	.	TRBJ2-7	.	CASTLWGDEQYF	TGTGCCAGCACCTTGTGGGGGGACGAGCAGTACTTC
TRBV5-1	.	TRBJ2-1	.	CASSLAGARVGEQFF	TGCGCCAGCAGCTTGGCCGGAGCCCGGGTGGGTGAGCAGTTCTTC
TRBV19	.	TRBJ2-7	TRBD1	CASSPGQGGTYEQYF	TGTGCCAGTAGTCCCGGACAGGGGGGCACCTACGAGCAGTACTTC
TRBV2	few	TRBJ2-7	.	CASSDRAYEQYF	TGTGCCAGCAGTGACAGGGCCTACGAGCAGTACTTC
TRBV4-1	.	TRBJ2-3	.	CASSQDRGDSLRRQYF	TGCGCCAGCAGCCAAGATAGGGGGGACTCACTACGGAGGCAGTATTTT
TRBV4-2	.	TRBJ1-5	.	CASSHTSVGSLDQPQHF	TGTGCCAGCAGCCACACCTCAGTGGGTAGTTTGGATCAGCCCCAGCATTTT
TRBV11-2	.	TRBJ2-5	TRBD2	CASSWDGGEETQYF	TGTGCCAGCAGCTGGGACGGGGGGGAAGAGACCCAGTACTTC
TRBV5-6	.	TRBJ2-7	TRBD2	CASSLASGGAFYEQYF	TGTGCCAGCAGCTTGGCTAGCGGGGGGGCCTTCTACGAGCAGTACTTC
TRBV5-1	.	TRBJ2-5	.	CASSFGVQETQYF	TGCGCCAGCAGCTTTGGGGTCCAAGAGACCCAGTACTTC
TRBV5-4	few	TRBJ1-4	TRBD1	CASSPSADRGHEKLFF	TGTGCCAGCAGCCCCTCCGCTGACAGGGGGCATGAAAAACTGTTTTTT
TRBV6-1	few	TRBJ2-7	.	CASSEAYGVEQYF	TGTGCCAGCAGTGAAGCCTACGGGGTCGAGCAGTACTTC